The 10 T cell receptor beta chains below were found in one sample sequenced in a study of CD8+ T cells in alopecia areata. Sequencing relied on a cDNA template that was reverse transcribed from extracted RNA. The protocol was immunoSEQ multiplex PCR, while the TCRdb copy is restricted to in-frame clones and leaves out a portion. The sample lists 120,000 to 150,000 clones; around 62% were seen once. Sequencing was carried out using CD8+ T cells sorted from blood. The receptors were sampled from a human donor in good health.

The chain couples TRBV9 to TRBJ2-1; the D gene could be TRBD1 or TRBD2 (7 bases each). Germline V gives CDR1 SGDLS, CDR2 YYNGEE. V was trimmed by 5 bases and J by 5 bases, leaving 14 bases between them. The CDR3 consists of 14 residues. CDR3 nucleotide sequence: TGTGCCAGCAGAACCAGGGGGGGACACAATGAGCAGTTCTTC. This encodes CASRTRGGHNEQFF.

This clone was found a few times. This CDR3 reads CASSRGELFF. CDR3 DNA: TGTGCCAGCAGCCGCGGGGAGCTGTTTTTT. V is TRBV14 and J is TRBJ2-2; the D is unclear. This CDR3 region has 10 residues. Germline V gene data show CDR1 as SGHDN and CDR2 as FVKESK. V was cut by 4 bases and J by 7 bases, with 1 base left in between.

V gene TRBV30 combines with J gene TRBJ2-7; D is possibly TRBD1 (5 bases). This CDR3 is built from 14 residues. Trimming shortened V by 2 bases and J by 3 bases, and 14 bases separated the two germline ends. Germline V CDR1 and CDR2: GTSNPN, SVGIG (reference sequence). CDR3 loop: CAWSFGTGNYEQYF. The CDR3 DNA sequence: TGTGCCTGGAGTTTTGGTACAGGTAACTACGAGCAGTACTTC.

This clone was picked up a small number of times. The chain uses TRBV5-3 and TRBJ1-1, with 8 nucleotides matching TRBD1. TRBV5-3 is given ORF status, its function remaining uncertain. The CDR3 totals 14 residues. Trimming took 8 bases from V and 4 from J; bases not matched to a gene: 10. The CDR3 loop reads CASSENRGTTEAFF. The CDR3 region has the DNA TGTGCCAGCAGCGAAAACAGGGGGACCACTGAAGCTTTCTTT.

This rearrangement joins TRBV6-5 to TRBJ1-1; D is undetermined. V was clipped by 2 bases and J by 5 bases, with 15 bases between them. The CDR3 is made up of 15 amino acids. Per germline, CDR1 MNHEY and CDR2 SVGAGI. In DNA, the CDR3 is TGTGCCAGCAGTTACCCCCCACCTGGAGTTACTGAAGCTTTCTTT. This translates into CASSYPPPGVTEAFF.

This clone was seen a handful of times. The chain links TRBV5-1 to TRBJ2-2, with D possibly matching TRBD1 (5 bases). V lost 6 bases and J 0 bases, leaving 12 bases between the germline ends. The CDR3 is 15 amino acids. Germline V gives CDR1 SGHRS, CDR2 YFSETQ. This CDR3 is CASTPQDPNTGELFF. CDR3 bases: TGCGCCAGCACGCCACAGGACCCGAACACCGGGGAGCTGTTTTTT.

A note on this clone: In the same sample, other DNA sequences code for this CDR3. The CDR3 sequence is CSVELRDGYTF. CDR3 nucleotide sequence: TGCAGCGTTGAACTCAGAGATGGCTACACCTTC. This sequence joins TRBV29-1 and TRBJ1-2; D not certain. Germline V gives CDR1 SQVTM, CDR2 ANQGSEA. The CDR3 consists of 11 residues. V lost 2 bases and J 6 bases, leaving 7 bases between the germline ends.

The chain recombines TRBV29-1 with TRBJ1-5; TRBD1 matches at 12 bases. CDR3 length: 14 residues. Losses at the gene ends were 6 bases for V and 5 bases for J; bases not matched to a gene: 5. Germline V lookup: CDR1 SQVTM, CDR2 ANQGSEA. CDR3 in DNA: TGCAGCGTGGGGGACAGGGGGCTGGATCAGCCCCAGCATTTT. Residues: CSVGDRGLDQPQHF.

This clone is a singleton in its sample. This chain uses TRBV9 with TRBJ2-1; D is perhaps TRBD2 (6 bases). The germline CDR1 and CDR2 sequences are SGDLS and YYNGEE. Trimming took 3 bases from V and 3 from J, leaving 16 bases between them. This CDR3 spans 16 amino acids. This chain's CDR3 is CASSGRSGTLYNEQFF. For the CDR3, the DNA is TGTGCCAGCAGCGGCCGTAGCGGAACCCTCTACAATGAGCAGTTCTTC.

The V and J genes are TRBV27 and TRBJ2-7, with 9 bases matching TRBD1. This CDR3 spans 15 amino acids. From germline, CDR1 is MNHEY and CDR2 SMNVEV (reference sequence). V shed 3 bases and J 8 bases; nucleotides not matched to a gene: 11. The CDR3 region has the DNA TGTGCCAGCAGTTTCCGCGGGACAGGGCTCCCCCAGCAGTACTTC. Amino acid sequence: CASSFRGTGLPQQYF.